This T cell receptor (beta chain) was identified in a study of lymphopenia after photon versus proton radiotherapy. Using immunoSEQ multiplex PCR, the repertoire was profiled, and TCRdb retains in-frame clones only, with some absent. The top ten hold roughly 2.1% of the sample, which has around 66,000 clones, around 88% seen once. The CDR3 runs to 14 residues. Germline V gene sequence: CDR1 SGHKS, CDR2 YYEKEE (reference sequence). J was trimmed by 8 bases and V by 5 bases; bases with no gene match: 9. Sequences were derived from peripheral blood, sampled from a patient treated with photon-based radiotherapy. This chain joins TRBV5-5 and TRBJ2-1; 8 nucleotides agree with TRBD2. The clonotype comes from a man aged 40-50 years with gastric cancer. Written as DNA, the CDR3 is TGTGCCAGCAGTCTTAGCGGGGTTGGGGATGAGCAGTTCTTC. Protein sequence: CASSLSGVGDEQFF.